The 28 T cell receptor beta chains listed next were all sequenced from one sample in a study of blood T cell repertoires in COVID-19. Sequencing used immunoSEQ multiplex PCR; TCRdb keeps in-frame clones, though not all of them. The sample consists of some 240,000 clones, around 90% of them appearing once. Input material: PBMCs or T cells enriched from blood (not recorded which). Source of these receptors: a woman aged 40 to 50 who had been exposed to COVID-19.

This clone has only one observation. Other DNA sequences in the sample encode the same CDR3. The rearrangement links TRBV7-7 to TRBJ2-3; TRBD2 matches 8 bases. V shed 2 bases, J shed 2 bases, and the junction held 3 bases outside the gene matches. The CDR3 is 15 amino acids. From germline, CDR1 is SSHAT and CDR2 FNYEAQ (reference sequence). CDR3 nucleotides: TGTGCCAGCAGCTTATCCGGGGGGGCCACAGATACGCAGTATTTT. Residues: CASSLSGGATDTQYF.

The genes are TRBV9 and TRBJ1-6, with TRBD1 matching 7 bases. This CDR3 spans 16 amino acids. Germline CDR1 and CDR2: SGDLS and YYNGEE. The J segment lost 4 bases and the V segment lost 3 bases, leaving 7 bases of the junction unmatched. Here the CDR3 reads CASSELMGQYNSPLHF. The CDR3 coding sequence is TGTGCCAGCAGCGAACTCATGGGACAGTATAATTCACCCCTCCACTTT.

This chain joins TRBV5-8 and TRBJ1-5; no clear D. There are 16 residues in the CDR3. Germline-derived CDR1 and CDR2 are SGHTS and YDEGEE. V was clipped by 4 bases and J by 0 bases, with 14 bases between them. The CDR3 is CASSTNRGNSNQPQHF. The CDR3 nucleotides read TGTGCCAGCAGCACAAACAGAGGGAATAGCAATCAGCCCCAGCATTTT.

The chain joins TRBV4-2 to TRBJ1-5; a weak D match, TRBD1 (5 bases). Trimming stripped 4 bases from V and 4 bases from J, with 17 bases between. The CDR3 covers 16 residues. Germline CDR1 and CDR2: LGHNA and YNFKEQ. The CDR3, as DNA: TGTGCCAGCAGCCCGGAGTCCGGGGGTCAAAATCAGCCCCAGCATTTT. Its translation is CASSPESGGQNQPQHF.

This clone has just one count. The gene calls are TRBV23-1 and TRBJ2-1; 14 bases match TRBD2. TRBV23-1 is reported as an ORF; its role is uncertain. V trimming: 4 bases; J trimming: 9 bases; junction bases outside the gene matches: 2. The CDR3 spans 14 residues. The CDR3 DNA reads as TGCGCCAGCAGTCGACTAGCGGGGGGGCGTGAGCAGTTCTTC. This sequence encodes CASSRLAGGREQFF.

This clone came up a few times. V gene TRBV18 combines with J gene TRBJ2-2; 7 bases map to TRBD1. CDR3 length: 18 amino acids. Per germline, CDR1 KGHSH and CDR2 LQKENI. Trimming at V came to 4 bases and at J to 0 bases, leaving 11 bases not matched to a gene. The CDR3 loop is CASSLKNAGTANTGELFF. The CDR3 region has the DNA TGTGCCAGCTCACTAAAAAACGCCGGGACAGCGAACACCGGGGAGCTGTTTTTT.

Written as DNA, the CDR3 is TGTGCCAGCAGCTTGGGGACAGGGGGCTACGAGCAGTACGTC. Its protein is CASSLGTGGYEQYV. The rearrangement joins TRBV5-1 to TRBJ2-7, with TRBD1 matching over 11 bases. Per germline, CDR1 SGHRS and CDR2 YFSETQ. This CDR3 region has 14 residues.

The chain links TRBV6-5 to TRBJ1-5; D not resolved. V was cut by 6 bases and J by 0 bases, with 9 bases left in between. The CDR3 contains 14 residues. From germline, CDR1 is MNHEY and CDR2 SVGAGI. The CDR3 nucleotides read TGTGCCAGCAGCACTACTCATAGCAATCAGCCCCAGCATTTT. Translated: CASSTTHSNQPQHF.

The genes are TRBV12-3 or TRBV12-4 and TRBJ2-5; D remains unclear. There are 12 residues in the CDR3. Trimming stripped 1 base from V and 5 bases from J, with 5 bases between. CDR3 amino acids: CASSLDTETQYF. The DNA for the CDR3 is TGTGCCAGCAGTTTAGACACGGAGACCCAGTACTTC.

The chain couples TRBV19 to TRBJ1-2, with D perhaps matching TRBD1 (5 bases). CDR3 length: 14 amino acids. Looked up from germline, CDR1 is LNHDA and CDR2 is SQIVND (reference sequence). Trimming removed 3 bases at V and 2 bases at J, with 10 bases between. CDR3 residues: CASSIDSGNYGYTF. The CDR3 DNA sequence: TGTGCCAGTAGTATCGACAGTGGGAACTATGGCTACACCTTC.

The chain uses TRBV5-6 and TRBJ2-7; D might be TRBD2 (7 bases). The ends were cut back, 1 base at V and 6 bases at J, with 17 bases in the middle. The CDR3 has 15 amino acids. CDR1 SGHDT and CDR2 YYEEEE come from the germline V gene. The CDR3: CASSLPGGWAPEQYF. CDR3 bases: TGTGCCAGCAGCTTGCCGGGGGGCTGGGCCCCCGAGCAGTACTTC.

About this clone itself: A junction boundary mismatches the germline segment, possibly from a read error. The chain couples TRBV5-1 to TRBJ2-3, with TRBD1 matching over 7 bases. CDR3 length: 16 amino acids. Germline loops: CDR1 SGHRS, CDR2 YFSETQ. The CDR3 is CASSLDRRTSTDTQYF. The CDR3 DNA sequence: TGTGCCAGCAGCTTGGACAGGAGAACTAGCACAGATACGCAGTATTTT.

The gene calls are TRBV9 and TRBJ2-1; 10 positions match TRBD1. This CDR3 has 16 amino acids. The germline V gene has CDR1 SGDLS and CDR2 YYNGEE. After removal of 4 bases from V and 2 bases from J, the junction contained 6 bases not matched to a gene. DNA for the CDR3: TGTGCCAGCAGCAAGACAGGGGGCGCAGCCTACAATGAGCAGTTCTTC. Its protein is CASSKTGGAAYNEQFF.

V and J are TRBV30 and TRBJ1-5; 8 positions agree with TRBD1. This CDR3 comprises 18 residues. Germline trimming cut 7 bases from V and 0 bases from J; bases unmatched to any gene: 17. The germline V gene has CDR1 GTSNPN and CDR2 SVGIG (reference sequence). CDR3 coding DNA: TGTGCCTACTCCCTTTCATTGACAGGGGCTTATAGCAATCAGCCCCAGCATTTT. This gives the protein CAYSLSLTGAYSNQPQHF.

This clone came up once. The chain joins TRBV2 to TRBJ1-3; D not certain. Germline loops: CDR1 SNHLY, CDR2 FYNNEI. The CDR3 has 14 residues. V lost 4 bases and J lost 3, with 10 bases in between. For the CDR3, the DNA is TGTGCCAGCAGTGTACGAGAGTTTGGAAACACCATATATTTT. It translates to CASSVREFGNTIYF.

The chain links TRBV6-2 or TRBV6-3 to TRBJ2-7, with 9 bases fitting TRBD1. The CDR3 covers 14 residues. Germline CDR1 reads MNHEY; CDR2 reads SVGEGT. The junction had 6 bases not matched to a gene; V was cut back by 7 bases and J by 2 bases. The CDR3 DNA follows: TGTGCCAGCACCCCTCGGGACAGGGCCTACGAGCAGTACGTC. Protein sequence: CASTPRDRAYEQYV.

Here the CDR3 DNA reads TGTGCCAGCAGCTTGGACCCCCTGCGCCCCGAGCAGTACTTC. Amino acids: CASSLDPLRPEQYF. The V and J genes are TRBV5-4 and TRBJ2-7; D is unclear. The CDR3 sequence is 14 residues long. V gave up 0 bases and J gave up 6 bases, with 13 bases separating them. Germline lookup yields CDR1 SGHNT and CDR2 YYREEE (reference sequence). Full variable domain (missing parts from reference TRBV5-4 and TRBJ2-7): ETGVTQSPTHLIKTRGQQVTLRCSSQSGHNTVSWYQQALGQGPQFIFQYYREEENGRGNFPPRFSGLQFPNYSSELNVNALELDDSALYLCASSLDPLRPEQYFGPGTRLTVT.

The V and J genes are TRBV28 and TRBJ1-3; D not resolved. The ends were cut back, 6 bases at V and 3 bases at J, with 15 bases in the middle. Germline-derived CDR1 and CDR2 are MDHEN and SYDVKM. The CDR3 runs to 15 residues. The CDR3 loop is CASSAIREVGNTIYF. The CDR3 DNA reads TGTGCCAGCAGCGCGATTCGGGAGGTTGGAAACACCATATATTTT.

Many counts were recorded for this clone. The chain recombines TRBV27 with TRBJ2-3, with a tentative D call TRBD1 (6 bases). V was cut by 3 bases and J by 2 bases, with 15 bases left in between. The V gene's germline CDR1 is MNHEY and CDR2 SMNVEV (reference sequence). The CDR3 covers 16 residues. CDR3 loop: CASSFLGHESTDTQYF. CDR3 nucleotides: TGTGCCAGCAGTTTCCTGGGACACGAATCCACAGATACGCAGTATTTT.

This rearrangement joins TRBV4-3 to TRBJ2-5, with D possibly being TRBD2 (6 bases). Germline V gene lookup returns CDR1 LGHNA and CDR2 YSLEER. This CDR3 is built from 11 residues. The V end was cut by 8 bases, the J end by 3 bases, with 7 bases between. Here the CDR3 reads CASGEEETQYF. DNA for the CDR3: TGCGCCAGCGGGGAGGAAGAGACCCAGTACTTC.

This clone was seen just once. The rearrangement joins TRBV3-1 (or the pseudogene TRBV3-2) to TRBJ2-7; D might be TRBD1 (6 bases). Trimming shortened V by 4 bases and J by 4 bases, and 14 bases separated the two germline ends. CDR1 is LGHDT and CDR2 is YNNKEL in the germline V gene (reference sequence). The CDR3 contains 14 residues. In DNA form, the CDR3 reads TGTGCCAGCAGCCGGACAGATCATACTTACGAGCAGTACTTC. Its translation is CASSRTDHTYEQYF.

V and J are TRBV7-8 and TRBJ2-1; 9 bases fit TRBD2. The junction had 9 bases not matched to a gene; V was cut back by 2 bases and J by 10 bases. CDR1 is SGHVS, CDR2 FQNEAQ, per germline. This CDR3 contains 15 residues. For the CDR3, the DNA is TGTGCCAGCAGCTTATTGCGGGGGGGCCAATGGGAGCAGTTCTTC. Protein sequence: CASSLLRGGQWEQFF.

V and J are TRBV24-1 and TRBJ2-1; 8 nucleotides line up with TRBD2. The CDR3 covers 15 residues. CDR1 is KGHDR and CDR2 is SFDVKD in the germline V gene. Trimming cost V 3 bases and J 8 bases; bases outside gene matches: 8. The CDR3 region is CATSDTGGVRDEQFF. CDR3 DNA sequence: TGTGCCACCAGTGATACCGGGGGGGTAAGAGATGAGCAGTTCTTC.

This clone has just one count. This chain links TRBV19 with TRBJ2-6; a possible D gene is TRBD1 (5 bases). Germline CDR1 and CDR2: LNHDA and SQIVND (reference sequence). V was trimmed by 6 bases and J by 1 base, leaving 19 bases between them. This CDR3 contains 18 residues. CDR3 nucleotide sequence: TGTGCCAGTAGAGGGGTCGGACGGCTCCTGTCTGGGGCCAACGTCCTGACTTTC. This translates into CASRGVGRLLSGANVLTF.

This rearrangement joins TRBV30 to TRBJ1-2; tentative D call: TRBD1 (6 bases). CDR3 length equals 15 residues. CDR1 and CDR2 from the germline V gene are GTSNPN and SVGIG (reference sequence). The ends were cut back, 1 base at V and 6 bases at J, with 18 bases in the middle. This CDR3 reads CAWSGGGRERNGYTF. CDR3 coding DNA: TGTGCCTGGAGTGGGGGGGGCAGGGAGAGGAATGGCTACACCTTC. Full variable domain (rest looked up from reference TRBV30 and TRBJ1-2): SQTIHQWPATLVQPVGSPLSLECTVEGTSNPNLYWYRQAAGRGLQLLFYSVGIGQISSEVPQNLSASRPQDRQFILSSKKLLLSDSGFYLCAWSGGGRERNGYTFGSGTRLTVV.

This chain joins TRBV19 and TRBJ2-7; 12 bases fit TRBD1. The CDR3 contains 16 residues. Trimming cost V 6 bases and J 6 bases; bases outside gene matches: 12. CDR1 and CDR2 from the germline V gene are LNHDA and SQIVND (reference sequence). CDR3 region: CASSLRPGQGAFEQYF. The CDR3 DNA sequence: TGTGCCAGTAGCCTCCGACCGGGACAGGGGGCCTTCGAGCAGTACTTC.

CDR3 loop: CASSLAGGYEQYF. The CDR3 DNA follows: TGTGCCAGCAGCTTAGCGGGAGGCTACGAGCAGTACTTC. The chain couples TRBV7-9 to TRBJ2-7, with a possible D match to TRBD2 (6 bases). Germline V gene sequence: CDR1 SEHNR, CDR2 FQNEAQ (reference sequence). V lost 0 bases, J lost 3 bases, and 6 bases lay in between. This CDR3 has 13 residues. Combining the CDR3 with reference TRBV7-9 and TRBJ2-7 gives the whole variable domain DTGVSQNPRHKITKRGQNVTFRCDPISEHNRLYWYRQTLGQGPEFLTYFQNEAQLEKSRLLSDRFSAERPKGSFSTLEIQRTEQGDSAMYLCASSLAGGYEQYFGPGTRLTVT.

V and J are TRBV28 and TRBJ2-7; TRBD2 matches 8 bases. V lost 3 bases to trimming and J lost 5 bases; unmatched junction nucleotides: 6. The CDR3 totals 14 residues. Germline V gene sequence: CDR1 MDHEN, CDR2 SYDVKM. CDR3 loop: CASSFLGGADEQYF. In DNA, the CDR3 is TGTGCCAGCAGTTTCCTCGGGGGGGCCGACGAGCAGTACTTC.